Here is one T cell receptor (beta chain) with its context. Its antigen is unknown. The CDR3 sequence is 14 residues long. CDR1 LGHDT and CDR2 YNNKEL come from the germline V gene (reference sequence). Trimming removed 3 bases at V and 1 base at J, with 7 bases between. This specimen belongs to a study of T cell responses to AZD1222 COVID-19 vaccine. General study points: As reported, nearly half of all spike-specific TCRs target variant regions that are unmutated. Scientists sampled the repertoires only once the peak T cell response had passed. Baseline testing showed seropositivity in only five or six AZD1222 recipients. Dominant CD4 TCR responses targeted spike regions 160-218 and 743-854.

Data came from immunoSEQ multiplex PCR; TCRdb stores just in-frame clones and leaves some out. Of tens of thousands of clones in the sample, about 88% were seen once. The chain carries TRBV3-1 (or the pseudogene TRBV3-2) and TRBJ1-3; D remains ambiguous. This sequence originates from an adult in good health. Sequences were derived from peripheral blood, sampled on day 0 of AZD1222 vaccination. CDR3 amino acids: CASSQGGSGNTIYF. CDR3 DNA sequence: TGTGCCAGCAGCCAGGGAGGTTCTGGAAACACCATATATTTT.